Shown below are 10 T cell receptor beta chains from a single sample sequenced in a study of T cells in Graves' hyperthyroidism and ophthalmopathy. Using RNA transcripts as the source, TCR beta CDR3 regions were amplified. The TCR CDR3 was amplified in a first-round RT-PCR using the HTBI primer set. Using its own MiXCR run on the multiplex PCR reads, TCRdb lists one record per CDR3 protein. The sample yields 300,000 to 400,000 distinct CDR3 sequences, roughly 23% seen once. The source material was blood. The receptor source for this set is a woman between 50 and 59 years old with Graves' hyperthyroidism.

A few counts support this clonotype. The CDR3 sequence: CASSPQGPGAEQFF. DNA for the CDR3: TGCGCCAGCAGCCCGCAGGGACCCGGGGCTGAGCAGTTCTTC. The rearrangement links TRBV4-1 to TRBJ2-1, with D perhaps matching TRBD1 or TRBD2 (5 bases each). V was clipped by 4 bases and J by 9 bases, with 16 bases between them. Germline-derived CDR1 and CDR2 are MGHRA and YSYEKL. This CDR3 spans 14 amino acids.

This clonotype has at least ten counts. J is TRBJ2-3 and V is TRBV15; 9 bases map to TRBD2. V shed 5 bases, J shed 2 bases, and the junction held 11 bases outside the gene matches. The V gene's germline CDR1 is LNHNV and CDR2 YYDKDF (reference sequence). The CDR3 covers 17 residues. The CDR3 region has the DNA TGTGCCACCAGCTCCGAGAAAGCGGGAGGCCTCACAGATACGCAGTATTTT. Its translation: CATSSEKAGGLTDTQYF.

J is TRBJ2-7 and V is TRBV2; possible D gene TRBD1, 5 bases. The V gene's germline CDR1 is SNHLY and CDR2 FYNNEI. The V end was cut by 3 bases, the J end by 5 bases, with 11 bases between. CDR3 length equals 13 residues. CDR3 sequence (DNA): TGTGCCAGCAGTGAGCTGGCCAGGGACGAGCAGTACTTC. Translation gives CASSELARDEQYF. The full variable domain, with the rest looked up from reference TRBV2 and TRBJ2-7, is EPEVTQTPSHQVTQMGQEVILRCVPISNHLYFYWYRQILGQKVEFLVSFYNNEISEKSEIFDDQFSVERPDGSNFTLKIRSTKLEDSAMYFCASSELARDEQYFGPGTRLTVT.

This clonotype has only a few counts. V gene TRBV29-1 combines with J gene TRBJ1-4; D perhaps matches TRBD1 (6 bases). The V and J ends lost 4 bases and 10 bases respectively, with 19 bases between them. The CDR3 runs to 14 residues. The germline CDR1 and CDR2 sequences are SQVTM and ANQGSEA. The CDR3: CSVVDRDTQGKLFF. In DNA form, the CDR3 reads TGCAGCGTTGTCGACCGGGACACCCAGGGAAAACTGTTTTTT.

The CDR3 nucleotides are TGCAGTGCCCAGCGGGACAGCTCCTATAATTCACCCCTCCACTTT. Its protein product is CSAQRDSSYNSPLHF. The J gene is TRBJ1-6, the V gene TRBV20-1, with 7 positions matching TRBD1. The CDR3 covers 15 residues. CDR1 is DFQATT, CDR2 SNEGSKA, per germline (reference sequence). The J segment lost 0 bases and the V segment lost 6 bases, leaving 5 bases of the junction unmatched.

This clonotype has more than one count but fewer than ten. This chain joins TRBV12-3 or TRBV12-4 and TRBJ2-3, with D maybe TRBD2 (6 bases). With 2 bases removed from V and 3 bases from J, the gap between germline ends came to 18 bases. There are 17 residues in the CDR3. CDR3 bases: TGTGCCAGCAGTTTAATTCCCAGCTCCCGGGGGACAGATACGCAGTATTTT. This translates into CASSLIPSSRGTDTQYF.

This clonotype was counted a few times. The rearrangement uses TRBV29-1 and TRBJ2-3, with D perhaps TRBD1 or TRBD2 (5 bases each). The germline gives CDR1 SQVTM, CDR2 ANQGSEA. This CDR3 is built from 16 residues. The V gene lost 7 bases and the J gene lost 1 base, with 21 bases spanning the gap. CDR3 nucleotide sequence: TGCAGCGGCTTGGACGGGGTCTTGGGGGGCACAGATACGCAGTATTTT. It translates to CSGLDGVLGGTDTQYF.

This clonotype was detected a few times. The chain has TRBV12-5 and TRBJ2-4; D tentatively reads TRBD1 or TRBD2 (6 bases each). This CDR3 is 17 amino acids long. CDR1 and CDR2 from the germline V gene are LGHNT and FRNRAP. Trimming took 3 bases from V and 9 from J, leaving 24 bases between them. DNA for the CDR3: TGTGCTAGTGGTTTCCCCGGGGGCCCTGAGATTAAGAGCATTCAGTACTTC. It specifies CASGFPGGPEIKSIQYF.

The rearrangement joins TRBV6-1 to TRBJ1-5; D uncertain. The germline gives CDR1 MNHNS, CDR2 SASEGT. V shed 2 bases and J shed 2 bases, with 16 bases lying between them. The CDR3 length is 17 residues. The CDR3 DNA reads TGTGCCAGCAGTGAAAGTAACACCCCGAGGGGCAATCAGCCCCAGCATTTT. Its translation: CASSESNTPRGNQPQHF.

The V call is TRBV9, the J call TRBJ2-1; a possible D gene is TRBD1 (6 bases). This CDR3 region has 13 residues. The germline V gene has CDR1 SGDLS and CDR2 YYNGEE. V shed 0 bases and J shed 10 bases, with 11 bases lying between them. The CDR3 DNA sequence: TGTGCCAGCAGCGTAGGGGACACCTACGAGCAGTTCTTC. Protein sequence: CASSVGDTYEQFF.